What follows describes a single T cell receptor (beta chain). Its antigen is undetermined. Making the TCR beta cDNA relied on 5'RACE template switching with UMIs. Using the 5' RACE reads, TCRdb records one entry per CDR3 protein without DNA. The repertoire table contains approximately 420,000 distinct CDR3 sequences. This sample is part of a study of T cells expressing NK-cell markers. Study summary: Sorted CD3+CD56+NKG2C+, CD3+CD56+NKG2C- and CD3+CD56-NKG2C+ T cells supplied TCR beta repertoires. Study-wide results and caveats: In roughly six donors, dominant NKG2C+ clonotypes were roughly 1.0-8% of CD8+ T cells.

The CDR3 consists of 11 residues. Germline CDR1 is SQVTM and CDR2 is ANQGSEA. Input material: blood T cells: a sorted CD56 or NKG2C T cell subset, CD4+ or CD8+ T cells, or bulk PBMC T cells (not recorded which). The chain recombines TRBV29-1 with TRBJ1-1. This TCR came from a woman aged 50 to 65 in good health. The CDR3 sequence is CSVVGAHPSFF.